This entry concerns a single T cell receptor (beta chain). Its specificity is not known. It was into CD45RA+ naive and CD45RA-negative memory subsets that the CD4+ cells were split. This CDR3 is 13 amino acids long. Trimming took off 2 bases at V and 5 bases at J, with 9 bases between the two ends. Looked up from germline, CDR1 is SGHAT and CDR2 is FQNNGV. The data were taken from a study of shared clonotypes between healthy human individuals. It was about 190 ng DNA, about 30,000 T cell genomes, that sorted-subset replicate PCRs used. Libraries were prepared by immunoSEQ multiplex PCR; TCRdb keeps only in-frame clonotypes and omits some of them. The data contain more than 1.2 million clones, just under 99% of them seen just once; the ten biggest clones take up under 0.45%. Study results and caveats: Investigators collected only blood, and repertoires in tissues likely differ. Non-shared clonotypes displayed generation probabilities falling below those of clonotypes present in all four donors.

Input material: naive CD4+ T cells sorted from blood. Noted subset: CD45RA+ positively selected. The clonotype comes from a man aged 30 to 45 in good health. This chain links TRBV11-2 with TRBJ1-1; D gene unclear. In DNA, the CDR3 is TGTGCCAGCAGCTTACATCTTGGGACTGAAGCTTTCTTT. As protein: CASSLHLGTEAFF.